A selection of T cell receptor beta chains follows, all from one sample in a study of blood T cell repertoires in COVID-19. Assay: immunoSEQ multiplex PCR; the TCRdb copy retains only in-frame clones and omits some. Of about 66,000 clones in the sample, approximately 88% were seen once. The sample consisted of peripheral blood. The origin of the receptors is a woman in her 70s with acute or convalescent COVID-19. CDR3s include the opening cysteine and the closing phenylalanine or tryptophan. D genes are given only for firm matches.

d_call: NA; v_call: TRBV18; j_call: TRBJ2-1; cdr3_nt: TGTGCCAGCTCACCAGGACTGGGCAATGAGCAGTTCTTC; cdr3_aa: CASSPGLGNEQFF
d_call: TRBD1; v_call: TRBV2; j_call: TRBJ1-6; cdr3_nt: TGTGCCAGCAGTTCCGGGACAGGGAGTAATTCACCCCTCCACTTT; cdr3_aa: CASSSGTGSNSPLHF
d_call: NA; v_call: TRBV7-2; j_call: TRBJ2-1; cdr3_nt: TGTGCCAGCAGCCCCCGACAGAAGCCCTACAATGAGCAGTTCTTC; cdr3_aa: CASSPRQKPYNEQFF
d_call: NA; v_call: TRBV18; j_call: TRBJ2-7; cdr3_nt: TGTGCCAGCTCACCACTTCAGGAAGAGCAGTACTTC; cdr3_aa: CASSPLQEEQYF
d_call: TRBD1; v_call: TRBV4-2; j_call: TRBJ1-3; cdr3_nt: TGTGCCAGCAGCCAAGATTCGGACAGGGGGTACGGAAACACCATATATTTT; cdr3_aa: CASSQDSDRGYGNTIYF
d_call: TRBD1; v_call: TRBV7-2; j_call: TRBJ1-1; cdr3_nt: TGTGCCAGCAGCGTCGGACAGGGGGCGCGCACTGAAGCTTTCTTT; cdr3_aa: CASSVGQGARTEAFF
d_call: NA; v_call: TRBV5-1; j_call: TRBJ1-3; cdr3_nt: TGCGCCAGCAGCGGAGAACGGGGAAACACCATATATTTT; cdr3_aa: CASSGERGNTIYF
d_call: NA; v_call: TRBV5-6; j_call: TRBJ1-4; cdr3_nt: TGTGCCAGCAGCTTGGGCTGGACAGCAACTAATGAAAAACTGTTTTTT; cdr3_aa: CASSLGWTATNEKLFF
d_call: TRBD1; v_call: TRBV5-5; j_call: TRBJ2-1; cdr3_nt: TGTGCCAGCAGCTTGGGGCGGGACAGGGGCTCCTACAATGAGCAGTTCTTC; cdr3_aa: CASSLGRDRGSYNEQFF
d_call: NA; v_call: TRBV20-1; j_call: TRBJ1-1; cdr3_nt: TGCAGTGCTCCCGGGGGAACTGAAGCTTTCTTT; cdr3_aa: CSAPGGTEAFF
d_call: NA; v_call: TRBV7-2; j_call: TRBJ1-2; cdr3_nt: TGTGCCAGCAGCTTAGAAGGGGAAGGTGGCTACACCTTC; cdr3_aa: CASSLEGEGGYTF
d_call: TRBD1; v_call: TRBV5-1; j_call: TRBJ1-5; cdr3_nt: TGCGCCAGCAGCAAAGGGACAGGGGGAGATCAGCCCCAGCATTTT; cdr3_aa: CASSKGTGGDQPQHF
d_call: NA; v_call: TRBV7-2; j_call: TRBJ1-1; cdr3_nt: TGTGCCAGCAGCAACGGTCCTAACACTGAAGCTTTCTTT; cdr3_aa: CASSNGPNTEAFF
d_call: NA; v_call: TRBV9; j_call: TRBJ1-6; cdr3_nt: TGTGCCAGCAGCGTAGGCTTTACTCCGGGGGATTCACCCCTCCACTTT; cdr3_aa: CASSVGFTPGDSPLHF
d_call: NA; v_call: TRBV15; j_call: TRBJ1-5; cdr3_nt: TGTGCCACCAGCAGAGATCCAGGGAAGTGGCCCCAGCATTTT; cdr3_aa: CATSRDPGKWPQHF
d_call: NA; v_call: TRBV6-5; j_call: TRBJ1-3; cdr3_nt: TGTGCCAGCAACGCAGGGATTGGAAACACCATATATTTT; cdr3_aa: CASNAGIGNTIYF
d_call: TRBD1; v_call: TRBV5-6; j_call: TRBJ1-5; cdr3_nt: TGTGCCAGCAGTACCAGGGGGAGGAGCAATCAGCCCCAGCATTTT; cdr3_aa: CASSTRGRSNQPQHF
d_call: NA; v_call: TRBV5-6; j_call: TRBJ2-2; cdr3_nt: TGTGCCAGCAGCTTGATGGAGTCCGGGGAGCTGTTTTTT; cdr3_aa: CASSLMESGELFF
d_call: TRBD1; v_call: TRBV7-9; j_call: TRBJ1-2; cdr3_nt: TGTGCCAGCAGCTTAGGACAGGGGGTCTATGGCTACACCTTC; cdr3_aa: CASSLGQGVYGYTF
d_call: TRBD1; v_call: TRBV23-1; j_call: TRBJ2-1; cdr3_nt: TGCGCCAGCAGTCTGACCTGGTCGGGACAGGCAGCCTACAATGAGCAGTTCTTC; cdr3_aa: CASSLTWSGQAAYNEQFF
d_call: TRBD1; v_call: TRBV6-5; j_call: TRBJ1-5; cdr3_nt: TGTGCCAGCAGCTACCGGGACAGGGGGAATCAGCCCCAGCATTTT; cdr3_aa: CASSYRDRGNQPQHF
d_call: TRBD2; v_call: TRBV5-4; j_call: TRBJ2-4; cdr3_nt: TGTGCCAGCAGCTTGGCCGGGGGGGAAAACATTCAGTACTTC; cdr3_aa: CASSLAGGENIQYF
d_call: NA; v_call: TRBV18; j_call: TRBJ1-5; cdr3_nt: TGTGCCAGCTCACCCACAGCAGGGGTTCAGCCCCAGCATTTT; cdr3_aa: CASSPTAGVQPQHF
d_call: TRBD1; v_call: TRBV5-1; j_call: TRBJ1-1; cdr3_nt: TGCGCCAGCAGACGAACTACAGGGGAGAACACTGAAGCTTTCTTT; cdr3_aa: CASRRTTGENTEAFF
d_call: NA; v_call: TRBV27; j_call: TRBJ1-5; cdr3_nt: TGTGCCAGCAGTTTGGGGGCAAATCAGCCCCAGCATTTT; cdr3_aa: CASSLGANQPQHF
d_call: NA; v_call: TRBV18; j_call: TRBJ2-1; cdr3_nt: TGTGCCAGCTCATCAGGGCGGTACAATGAGCAGTTCTTC; cdr3_aa: CASSSGRYNEQFF
d_call: NA; v_call: TRBV13; j_call: TRBJ1-1; cdr3_nt: TGTGCCAGCAGCCTATACGAGACTGAAGCTTTCTTT; cdr3_aa: CASSLYETEAFF